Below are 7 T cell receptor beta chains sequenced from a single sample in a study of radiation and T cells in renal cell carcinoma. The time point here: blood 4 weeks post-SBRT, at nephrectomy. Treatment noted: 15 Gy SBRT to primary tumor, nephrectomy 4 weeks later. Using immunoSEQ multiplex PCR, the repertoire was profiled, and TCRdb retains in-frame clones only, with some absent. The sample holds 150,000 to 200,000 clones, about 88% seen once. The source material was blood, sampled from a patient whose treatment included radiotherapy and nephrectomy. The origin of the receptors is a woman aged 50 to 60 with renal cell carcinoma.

In DNA, the CDR3 is TGTGCCAGCAGCGCACAACTACCTGAGACAGGGTATGGCTACACCTTC. It codes for CASSAQLPETGYGYTF. The chain recombines TRBV9 with TRBJ1-2; 7 bases line up with TRBD1. The germline CDR1 and CDR2 sequences are SGDLS and YYNGEE. Trimming removed 3 bases from V and 5 bases from J; junction bases left unmatched: 13. This CDR3 spans 16 amino acids.

CDR3: CASSPYRQGSNTEAFF. As DNA, the CDR3 is TGTGCCAGCTCACCCTACCGACAGGGGTCGAACACTGAAGCTTTCTTT. The rearrangement uses TRBV18 and TRBJ1-1, with TRBD1 identical over 8 bases. Germline CDR1 is KGHSH and CDR2 is LQKENI. The junction had 7 bases not matched to a gene; V was cut back by 3 bases and J by 1 base. The CDR3 has 16 amino acids.

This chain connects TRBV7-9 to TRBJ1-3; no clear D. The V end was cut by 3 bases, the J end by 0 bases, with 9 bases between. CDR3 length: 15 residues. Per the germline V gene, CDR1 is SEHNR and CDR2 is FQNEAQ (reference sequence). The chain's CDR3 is CASSFGENSGNTIYF. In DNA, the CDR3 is TGTGCCAGCAGCTTTGGCGAAAACTCTGGAAACACCATATATTTT.

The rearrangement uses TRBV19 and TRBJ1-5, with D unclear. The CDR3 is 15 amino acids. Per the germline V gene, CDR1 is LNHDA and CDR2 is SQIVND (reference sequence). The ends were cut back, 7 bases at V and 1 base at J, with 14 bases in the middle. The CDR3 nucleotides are TGTGCCAGTATCAAGGACCCTCAAAGCAATCAGCCCCAGCATTTT. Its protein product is CASIKDPQSNQPQHF.

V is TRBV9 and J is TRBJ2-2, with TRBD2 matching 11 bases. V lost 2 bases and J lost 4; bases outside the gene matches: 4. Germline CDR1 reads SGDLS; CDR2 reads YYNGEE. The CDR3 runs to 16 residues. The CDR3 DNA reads TGTGCCAGCAGCGTTGGACTAGCGGGTACCACCGGGGAGCTGTTTTTT. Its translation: CASSVGLAGTTGELFF.

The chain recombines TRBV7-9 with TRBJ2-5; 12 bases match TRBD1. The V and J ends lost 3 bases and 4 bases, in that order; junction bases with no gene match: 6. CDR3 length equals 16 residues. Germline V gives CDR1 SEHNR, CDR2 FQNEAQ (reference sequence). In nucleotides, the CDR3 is TGTGCCAGCAGCTTGGGGGACAGGGGGCAGGGAGAGACCCAGTACTTC. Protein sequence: CASSLGDRGQGETQYF.

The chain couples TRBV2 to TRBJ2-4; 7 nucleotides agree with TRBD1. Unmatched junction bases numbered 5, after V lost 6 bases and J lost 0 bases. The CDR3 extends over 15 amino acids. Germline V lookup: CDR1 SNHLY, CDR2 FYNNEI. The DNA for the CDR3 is TGTGCCAGCAGAGACAGGGTAGGAGCCAAAAACATTCAGTACTTC. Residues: CASRDRVGAKNIQYF.